This passage covers 28 T cell receptor beta chains from one sample sequenced in a study of OX40 agonist ivuxolimab in advanced cancers. Profiling relied on immunoSEQ multiplex PCR, and the TCRdb table lists in-frame clones only, not all of them. In the table there are some 64,000 clones, 82% of which are singletons. Sample: CD4+ or CD8+ T cells sorted from blood, taken in a trial of the OX40 agonist ivuxolimab. These receptors were obtained from an adult with an advanced solid tumor such as melanoma, head and neck, liver or kidney cancer.

The chain recombines TRBV30 with TRBJ2-1, with a tentative D call TRBD2 (6 bases). Germline values: CDR1 GTSNPN, CDR2 SVGIG (reference sequence). This CDR3 has 13 residues. Trimming cost V 0 bases and J 10 bases, with 13 bases left between them. The CDR3, as DNA: TGTGCCTGGAGTGTAAGGCGTGGGGGGGAGCAGTTCTTC. It yields the protein CAWSVRRGGEQFF.

There are a few counts of this clone. The chain uses TRBV7-9 and TRBJ1-1; tentative D call: TRBD1 (6 bases). Germline V gene sequence: CDR1 SEHNR, CDR2 FQNEAQ (reference sequence). CDR3 size: 13 residues. Trimming took 1 base from V and 4 from J, leaving 7 bases between them. Written as DNA, the CDR3 is TGTGCCAGCAGCTTAGACAGGGTCACTGAAGCTTTCTTT. Protein: CASSLDRVTEAFF.

The gene calls are TRBV30 and TRBJ1-5; 9 bases agree with TRBD1. CDR1 is GTSNPN, CDR2 SVGIG, per germline (reference sequence). The CDR3 covers 13 residues. Unmatched junction bases numbered 4, after V lost 7 bases and J lost 3 bases. The CDR3 region has the DNA TGTGCCTCGGACAGGGGAGCCAATCAGCCCCAGCATTTT. Amino acid sequence: CASDRGANQPQHF. Filled out from reference TRBV30 and TRBJ1-5, the complete variable domain reads SQTIHQWPATLVQPVGSPLSLECTVEGTSNPNLYWYRQAAGRGLQLLFYSVGIGQISSEVPQNLSASRPQDRQFILSSKKLLLSDSGFYLCASDRGANQPQHFGDGTRLSIL.

J is TRBJ2-3 and V is TRBV6-5; 7 positions match TRBD2. CDR3 length: 14 residues. The germline CDR1 and CDR2 sequences are MNHEY and SVGAGI. The junction had 9 bases not matched to a gene; V was cut back by 8 bases and J by 4 bases. CDR3 in DNA: TGTGCCAGCCGAGCGGGACGGGGCTCAGATACGCAGTATTTT. Translated: CASRAGRGSDTQYF.

The chain uses TRBV7-8 and TRBJ1-1; D call uncertain. The V and J ends lost 6 bases and 2 bases respectively, with 13 bases between them. The germline V gene has CDR1 SGHVS and CDR2 FQNEAQ. The CDR3 has 14 residues. Written as DNA, the CDR3 is TGTGCCAGCAGTGGCTCGGAAGCTAACACTGAAGCTTTCTTT. Translating it yields CASSGSEANTEAFF. Based on the CDR3 plus reference TRBV7-8 and TRBJ1-1, the full variable domain is GAGVSQSPRYKVAKRGQDVALRCDPISGHVSLFWYQQALGQGPEFLTYFQNEAQLDKSGLPSDRFFAERPEGSVSTLKIQRTQQEDSAVYLCASSGSEANTEAFFGQGTRLTVV.

The CDR3 loop is CASSSWTSGGTQFF. CDR3 in DNA: TGTGCCAGCAGCTCCTGGACTAGCGGGGGAACTCAGTTCTTC. The chain uses TRBV11-3 and TRBJ2-1; the match to TRBD2 covers 13 bases. There are 14 residues in the CDR3. Looked up from germline, CDR1 is SGHNT and CDR2 is YENEEA. Losses at the gene ends were 4 bases for V and 13 bases for J; bases not matched to a gene: 7. Drawing the rest from reference TRBV11-3 and TRBJ2-1, the complete variable domain is EAGVVQSPRYKIIEKKQPVAFWCNPISGHNTLYWYLQNLGQGPELLIRYENEEAVDDSQLPKDRFSAERLKGVDSTLKIQPAELGDSAVYLCASSSWTSGGTQFFGPGTRLTVL.

This clone was counted between two and nine times. The chain carries TRBV30 and TRBJ1-5; D possibly corresponds to TRBD1 (5 bases). The CDR3 covers 15 residues. CDR1 is GTSNPN, CDR2 SVGIG, per germline (reference sequence). V was pared by 0 bases and J by 6 bases, with 15 bases between. The CDR3 DNA is TGTGCCTGGAGTGTACGGGGGTCGGACGGTCAGCCCCAGCATTTT. This sequence encodes CAWSVRGSDGQPQHF.

The V call is TRBV10-1, the J call TRBJ1-4; 10 bases line up with TRBD1. CDR1 WNHNN and CDR2 SYGVQD come from the germline V gene (reference sequence). The junction had 4 bases not matched to a gene; V was cut back by 3 bases and J by 6 bases. The CDR3 totals 15 residues. Here the CDR3 reads CASSDGGTGDEKLFF. The CDR3 DNA is TGCGCCAGCAGTGACGGGGGGACAGGGGATGAAAAACTGTTTTTT.

This clone was observed a handful of times. The V call is TRBV19, the J call TRBJ1-4; TRBD1 matches 7 bases. The trim removed 6 bases at V and 7 bases at J, leaving 14 bases unmatched. The CDR3 runs 16 residues. Germline V gives CDR1 LNHDA, CDR2 SQIVND (reference sequence). The DNA of the CDR3 is TGTGCCAGTAGCCTGTCCCCCGGGACAGCCCTTGAAAAACTGTTTTTT. This sequence encodes CASSLSPGTALEKLFF.

The rearrangement uses TRBV29-1 and TRBJ1-4, with D unclear. The germline CDR1 and CDR2 sequences are SQVTM and ANQGSEA. The CDR3 spans 16 residues. V was pared by 5 bases and J by 7 bases, with 23 bases between. The CDR3 DNA reads as TGCAGCGTTCCGAAGGAGGAATCGAGGAAAGGTGAAAAACTGTTTTTT. Translated, it gives CSVPKEESRKGEKLFF.

This chain links TRBV11-3 with TRBJ1-2; 7 nucleotides line up with TRBD1. There are 15 residues in the CDR3. The germline CDR1 and CDR2 sequences are SGHNT and YENEEA. J gave up 4 bases and V 5 bases, and 10 bases lay outside the gene matches. The CDR3 protein is CASSLRDRIIYGYTF. The CDR3 DNA follows: TGTGCCAGCAGCCTCCGGGACAGAATAATCTATGGCTACACCTTC.

V usage is TRBV5-1 and J usage is TRBJ1-4; D is unclear. V lost 4 bases, J lost 2 bases, and 12 bases lay in between. Germline values: CDR1 SGHRS, CDR2 YFSETQ. This CDR3 has 15 amino acids. CDR3 DNA sequence: TGCGCCAGCAGCCCGACTGTAACGACTAATGAAAAACTGTTTTTT. Translated: CASSPTVTTNEKLFF.

The chain couples TRBV28 to TRBJ2-1; D might be TRBD2 (6 bases). The CDR3 contains 17 residues. Trimming pared 3 bases from V and 0 bases from J, leaving 15 bases between. The germline CDR1 and CDR2 sequences are MDHEN and SYDVKM. CDR3 sequence reads: CASSLPGGTYSYNEQFF. DNA of the CDR3: TGTGCCAGCAGTTTGCCCGGGGGTACCTACTCCTACAATGAGCAGTTCTTC.

This clone was seen a few times. The chain carries TRBV7-9 and TRBJ2-7, with a weak D call TRBD1 (5 bases). V lost 5 bases and J lost 2, with 13 bases in between. Germline V gene data show CDR1 as SEHNR and CDR2 as FQNEAQ (reference sequence). CDR3 length: 14 amino acids. The CDR3 DNA reads TGTGCCAGCAGCCCTGGGGCCTCCACCTACGAGCAGTACTTC. Translating it yields CASSPGASTYEQYF.

The chain links TRBV7-8 to TRBJ2-2; no definite D call. Per germline, CDR1 SGHVS and CDR2 FQNEAQ. The CDR3 runs to 15 residues. With 9 bases removed from V and 4 bases from J, the gap between germline ends came to 18 bases. The CDR3 nucleotides are TGTGCCAGTTCCAAAACCGGGCCAACCACCGGGGAGCTGTTTTTT. It specifies CASSKTGPTTGELFF.

The rearrangement links TRBV29-1 to TRBJ2-2; TRBD2 agrees at 7 bases. The CDR3 covers 13 residues. The V and J ends lost 3 bases and 7 bases, in that order; junction bases with no gene match: 5. Per the germline V gene, CDR1 is SQVTM and CDR2 is ANQGSEA. CDR3 sequence (DNA): TGCAGCGTTGAGCTAGGGAGGGGCGGGGAGCTGTTTTTT. It codes for CSVELGRGGELFF.

This clone was recorded once. This chain links TRBV7-8 with TRBJ1-1; a possible D gene is TRBD1 (5 bases). The CDR3 covers 15 residues. V was shortened by 4 bases and J by 0 bases, with 12 bases between the two germline ends. CDR1 is SGHVS, CDR2 FQNEAQ, per germline. This chain's CDR3 is CASSSLIGVNTEAFF. The CDR3 nucleotides are TGTGCCAGCAGCTCGCTTATAGGGGTGAACACTGAAGCTTTCTTT.

The chain links TRBV19 to TRBJ2-3, with 11 bases aligning to TRBD2. CDR3 length: 17 amino acids. Germline V CDR1 and CDR2: LNHDA, SQIVND (reference sequence). Unmatched junction bases numbered 8, after V lost 6 bases and J lost 0 bases. This CDR3 reads CASSRTGLAASTDTQYF. CDR3 sequence (DNA): TGTGCCAGTAGCCGGACGGGACTAGCGGCCAGCACAGATACGCAGTATTTT.

The rearrangement joins TRBV7-8 to TRBJ2-3; D remains unclear. The CDR3 length is 12 residues. The ends were cut back, 2 bases at V and 4 bases at J, with 4 bases in the middle. CDR1 and CDR2 from the germline V gene are SGHVS and FQNEAQ. The chain's CDR3 is CASSLYSDTQYF. The CDR3, as DNA: TGTGCCAGCAGCTTATATTCAGATACGCAGTATTTT.

The chain is built from TRBV4-1 and TRBJ2-1; 7 bases align to TRBD2. Germline trimming cut 1 base from V and 7 bases from J; bases unmatched to any gene: 7. Germline CDR1 MGHRA, CDR2 YSYEKL. This CDR3 region has 15 residues. This CDR3 reads CASSQVMRGSNEQFF. CDR3 sequence (DNA): TGCGCCAGCAGCCAAGTGATGCGCGGGAGTAATGAGCAGTTCTTC.

The chain recombines TRBV10-2 with TRBJ1-6, with 7 bases that match TRBD1. Germline CDR1 reads WSHSY; CDR2 reads SAAADI. CDR3 length: 15 amino acids. J was trimmed by 8 bases and V by 0 bases; bases with no gene match: 4. CDR3 bases: TGCGCCAGCAGTGAGTCGGCAGGGGGTCATTCACCCCTCCACTTT. Translation gives CASSESAGGHSPLHF.

The chain is built from TRBV30 and TRBJ2-3, with 13 bases lining up with TRBD2. Germline loops: CDR1 GTSNPN, CDR2 SVGIG (reference sequence). The CDR3 is 16 residues long. Germline trimming cut 5 bases from V and 1 base from J; bases unmatched to any gene: 6. The CDR3 spells CAWGGTSGTGTDTQYF. CDR3 DNA sequence: TGTGCCTGGGGGGGGACTAGCGGGACGGGCACAGATACGCAGTATTTT.

This clone was seen once. The chain uses TRBV19 and TRBJ1-1; D uncertain. Germline V lookup: CDR1 LNHDA, CDR2 SQIVND (reference sequence). The CDR3 sequence is 14 residues long. V lost 6 bases to trimming and J lost 7 bases, with 18 bases between them. CDR3 protein: CASRPPGGDSEAFF. In DNA form, the CDR3 reads TGTGCCAGTAGGCCACCTGGTGGGGATAGTGAAGCTTTCTTT.

This chain connects TRBV27 to TRBJ1-4; D gene ambiguous. The V end lost 10 bases, the J end lost 8 bases, and 17 bases lay between the germline ends. Germline V gene sequence: CDR1 MNHEY, CDR2 SMNVEV (reference sequence). This CDR3 is 13 amino acids long. CDR3 coding DNA: TGTGCCACCTCAAGGACCAAGTCGGAAAAACTGTTTTTT. Translating gives CATSRTKSEKLFF.

The gene calls are TRBV21-1 and TRBJ2-5. TRBV21-1 is a pseudogene locus. The CDR3 spans 14 residues. The CDR3, as DNA: TGTGCCAGCATCTCGGACAGGGGACTAGCCAAGCAGTACTTC. It is translated as CASISDRGLAKQYF.

CDR3 DNA sequence: TGCGCCAGCAGCTTAAGCATTGGGCCGGGGACCCAGTACTTC. Translation: CASSLSIGPGTQYF. The gene calls are TRBV5-1 and TRBJ2-5; D remains unclear. The CDR3 loop spans 14 amino acids. In germline, CDR1 is SGHRS, CDR2 YFSETQ. V gave up 2 bases and J gave up 7 bases, with 15 bases separating them.

The rearrangement links TRBV30 to TRBJ2-7; D is undetermined. This CDR3 contains 13 residues. The V end was cut by 6 bases, the J end by 4 bases, with 16 bases between. Looked up from germline, CDR1 is GTSNPN and CDR2 is SVGIG (reference sequence). CDR3 sequence: CACQLGAGYEQYF. DNA for the CDR3: TGTGCCTGTCAGCTAGGTGCAGGTTACGAGCAGTACTTC.

The chain is built from TRBV30 and TRBJ1-2; 7 bases are a match to TRBD1. The CDR3 loop spans 13 amino acids. The ends lost 5 bases at V and 4 bases at J; junction bases unmatched: 7. CDR1 GTSNPN and CDR2 SVGIG come from the germline V gene (reference sequence). The CDR3 coding sequence is TGTGCCTGGTTAGGGGGCTTGAGCTATGGCTACACCTTC. As protein: CAWLGGLSYGYTF.